This entry describes one T cell receptor beta chain. The target antigen is unknown. Primers: 60 Vbeta forward and 13 Jbeta reverse. The repertoire was sequenced with immunoSEQ multiplex PCR; TCRdb's copy has only in-frame clones and lacks some. The table lists about 120,000 clones. These data are taken from a study of cytomegalovirus exposure and HLA in healthy donors. Study-wide results and caveats: Earlier analysis looked at TCR beta V segments, and most were productive about 87% or about 30% of the time. The investigators catalogued 180 or so TCR beta chains as cytomegalovirus-associated.

CDR3 size: 14 residues. Trimming cost V 5 bases and J 1 base, with 11 bases left between them. Germline CDR1 SGHVS, CDR2 FNYEAQ. This chain connects TRBV7-6 to TRBJ1-1, with unresolved D. What was sequenced was PBMCs. The receptor comes from a man in his forties in good health and CMV-seropositive. The CDR3 is CASSRTLENTEAFF. The CDR3 coding sequence is TGTGCCAGCAGCCGTACACTAGAGAACACTGAAGCTTTCTTT.